These 27 T cell receptor beta chains share one sample of origin, sequenced in a study of vaccination and CD4 T cells after COVID-19. Regarding treatment: approximately nine-day PBMC culture with coronavirus spike peptide pools or control peptides (ViraFEST assay). The unexposed donor gave CD4+ T cells before the COVID-19 pandemic (2011-2018). Their antigen targets remain unknown. Scientists ran DNA taken from cultured CD4+ T cells through the Oncomine TCR Beta short-read assay for sequencing. TCRdb reanalysed the PCR reads using MiXCR and keeps one entry per CDR3 protein. This table has thousands of distinct CDR3 sequences, 30% to 45% appearing once. The source material was CD4+ T cells from blood, cultured in vitro. The receptors derive from a human donor in good health.

This clonotype was counted between two and nine times. The gene calls are TRBV30 and TRBJ1-2; a weak D match, TRBD1 (6 bases). Trimming shortened V by 0 bases and J by 4 bases, and 12 bases separated the two germline ends. This CDR3 comprises 14 residues. CDR1 is GTSNPN, CDR2 SVGIG, per germline (reference sequence). CDR3 in DNA: TGTGCCTGGAGTGTACGGGGGGCGGCCTATGGCTACACCTTC. Its protein product is CAWSVRGAAYGYTF.

This chain uses TRBV19 with TRBJ1-1, with D tentatively TRBD1 (6 bases). The CDR3 length is 13 residues. Trimming shortened V by 7 bases and J by 5 bases, and 14 bases separated the two germline ends. Germline CDR1 is LNHDA and CDR2 is SQIVND (reference sequence). The DNA of the CDR3 is TGTGCCAGTACGCGGGGGCTGGGAACTGAAGCTTTCTTT. This sequence encodes CASTRGLGTEAFF.

This chain uses TRBV7-6 with TRBJ1-1, with D possibly matching TRBD1 (6 bases). Germline CDR1 SGHVS, CDR2 FNYEAQ. V dropped 5 bases and J dropped 6 bases, with 37 bases sitting between them. CDR3 length: 21 residues. The CDR3 DNA sequence: TGTGCCAGCAGCCGCGCTGGGGGTTCGAGAGCGGGGGCCGGGGGAACCTCTGAAGCTTTCTTT. Its protein is CASSRAGGSRAGAGGTSEAFF.

The table lists this clonotype with a few counts. The chain uses TRBV12-3 or TRBV12-4 and TRBJ1-2, with D tentatively TRBD1 (5 bases). The V gene lost 6 bases and the J gene lost 2 bases, with 13 bases spanning the gap. CDR3 size: 14 residues. DNA for the CDR3: TGTGCCAGCAGCCTGGGACGGATGAACTATGGCTACACCTTC. This sequence encodes CASSLGRMNYGYTF.

The rearrangement joins TRBV5-4 to TRBJ2-5; TRBD1 agrees at 7 bases. Germline-derived CDR1 and CDR2 are SGHNT and YYREEE (reference sequence). This CDR3 has 14 amino acids. Trimming took 4 bases from V and 4 from J; bases not matched to a gene: 7. In DNA form, the CDR3 reads TGTGCCAGCAGCACCAAGACAGGGCCAGAGACCCAGTACTTC. Its translation is CASSTKTGPETQYF.

The gene calls are TRBV19 and TRBJ1-5; 7 bases map to TRBD1. The length of the CDR3 is 13 residues. CDR1 and CDR2 (germline): LNHDA, SQIVND (reference sequence). V was pared by 6 bases and J by 2 bases, with 1 base of the junction left unmatched. This CDR3 reads CASRGQGNQPQHF. The CDR3 nucleotides read TGTGCCAGTAGAGGACAGGGCAATCAGCCCCAGCATTTT.

A remark on this clonotype: Relative to the germline gene, one junction end is altered; a read error may explain this. V usage is TRBV6-1 and J usage is TRBJ2-1; D is uncertain. This CDR3 is built from 11 residues. CDR1 and CDR2 from the germline V gene are MNHNS and SASEGT. The CDR3 sequence is CASSPSYERFF. CDR3 nucleotide sequence: TGTGCCAGCAGCCCTTCGTATGAGCGGTTCTTC.

In this sample, this clonotype turned up a few times. The chain employs TRBV12-3 or TRBV12-4 and TRBJ1-2; TRBD1 might be the D (6 bases). The CDR3 runs to 12 residues. Trimming took 4 bases from V and 8 from J, leaving 11 bases between them. CDR3 in DNA: TGTGCCAGCAGTTACACAGGGTACGGCTACACCTTC. Its protein is CASSYTGYGYTF.

V is TRBV7-3 and J is TRBJ2-2, with a weak D call TRBD1 (6 bases). CDR3 length equals 13 residues. The germline V gene has CDR1 SGHTA and CDR2 FQGTGA. The V end lost 5 bases, the J end lost 5 bases, and 9 bases lay between the germline ends. CDR3 amino acids: CASSGGLTGELFF. CDR3 sequence (DNA): TGTGCCAGCAGCGGGGGCTTGACCGGGGAGCTGTTTTTT.

In its sample, this clonotype was seen a few times. The J gene is TRBJ1-5, the V gene TRBV19; a weak D match, TRBD1 (6 bases). V was pared by 7 bases and J by 5 bases, with 21 bases between. Per the germline V gene, CDR1 is LNHDA and CDR2 is SQIVND (reference sequence). This CDR3 has 16 amino acids. The CDR3 DNA is TGTGCCAGTATCCTGTTCGGGACACCCCTGGATCAGCCCCAGCATTTT. It is translated as CASILFGTPLDQPQHF. The full variable domain, completed using reference TRBV19 and TRBJ1-5, is DGGITQSPKYLFRKEGQNVTLSCEQNLNHDAMYWYRQDPGQGLRLIYYSQIVNDFQKGDIAEGYSVSREKKESFPLTVTSAQKNPTAFYLCASILFGTPLDQPQHFGDGTRLSIL.

This chain uses TRBV6-1 with TRBJ2-7; a possible D gene is TRBD1 (5 bases). Trimming took off 5 bases at V and 4 bases at J, with 15 bases between the two ends. Germline V gene lookup returns CDR1 MNHNS and CDR2 SASEGT. The CDR3 loop spans 14 amino acids. DNA for the CDR3: TGTGCCAGCAGTAATAGGGCAGGGCGATACGAGCAGTACTTC. Its translation: CASSNRAGRYEQYF.

The chain is built from TRBV19 and TRBJ2-1; D perhaps matches TRBD2 (5 bases). Germline V gives CDR1 LNHDA, CDR2 SQIVND (reference sequence). Trimming removed 10 bases at V and 13 bases at J, with 17 bases between. This CDR3 spans 11 amino acids. CDR3 in amino acids: CATATLLVQFF. As DNA, the CDR3 is TGTGCCACCGCTACTTTACTAGTTCAGTTCTTC.

This clonotype showed up just a few times. The chain has TRBV20-1 and TRBJ1-6; D is possibly TRBD1 (6 bases). The CDR3 runs to 14 residues. V gave up 7 bases and J gave up 4 bases, with 14 bases separating them. Germline V gene data show CDR1 as DFQATT and CDR2 as SNEGSKA (reference sequence). The CDR3 bases are TGCAGTGGGGTACGCAGGGGATATAATTCACCCCTCCACTTT. Its translation is CSGVRRGYNSPLHF.

The chain links TRBV6-2 or TRBV6-3 to TRBJ1-6; D remains ambiguous. V gave up 2 bases and J gave up 14 bases, with 16 bases separating them. This CDR3 has 14 residues. CDR1 and CDR2 from the germline V gene are MNHEY and SVGEGT. For the CDR3, the DNA is TGTGCCAGCAGTTACACGGAGAGGGCCCCCTCCCTCCACTTT. Its protein product is CASSYTERAPSLHF.

In DNA form, the CDR3 reads TGTGCCAGCACCACAGCGACACTAAATACGGGGGAGCAGTACTTC. Translated, it gives CASTTATLNTGEQYF. This chain links TRBV7-9 with TRBJ2-7; a possible D gene is TRBD2 (5 bases). Germline CDR1 and CDR2: SEHNR and FQNEAQ (reference sequence). This CDR3 has 15 amino acids. Between the trimmed V and J ends, which lost 7 bases and 7 bases, there was a span of 23 bases.

V is TRBV25-1 and J is TRBJ1-1, with D perhaps TRBD1 (6 bases). CDR1 MGHDK and CDR2 SYGVNS come from the germline V gene. V lost 3 bases and J lost 8, with 13 bases in between. The CDR3 is 13 residues long. The CDR3 DNA reads TGTGCCAGCAGTGAGACAGGTCGGGACGAAGCTTTCTTT. Translation: CASSETGRDEAFF.

In its sample, this clonotype was seen a few times. V is TRBV6-2 or TRBV6-3 and J is TRBJ2-3, with 10 positions matching TRBD2. V was pared by 1 base and J by 1 base, with 2 bases of the junction left unmatched. This CDR3 spans 16 amino acids. Per the germline V gene, CDR1 is MNHEY and CDR2 is SVGEGT. The CDR3 coding sequence is TGTGCCAGCAGTTACTTTCTAGCGGGAGGCACAGATACGCAGTATTTT. Amino acids: CASSYFLAGGTDTQYF.

This chain uses TRBV7-3 with TRBJ2-1, with 11 positions matching TRBD2. The J segment lost 2 bases and the V segment lost 5 bases, leaving 2 bases of the junction unmatched. The germline CDR1 and CDR2 sequences are SGHTA and FQGTGA. The CDR3 sequence is 15 residues long. The CDR3 coding sequence is TGTGCCAGCAGCGAACTAGCGGGGGCCTACAATGAGCAGTTCTTC. Its translation is CASSELAGAYNEQFF.

This chain joins TRBV10-3 and TRBJ1-5; perhaps TRBD1 as D (5 bases). The V end was cut by 6 bases, the J end by 3 bases, with 12 bases between. CDR1 and CDR2 (germline): ENHRY, SYGVKD. CDR3 size: 14 residues. CDR3 protein: CAIRPDRYNQPQHF. The CDR3 nucleotides read TGTGCCATCAGGCCAGACAGATACAATCAGCCCCAGCATTTT.

The V gene is TRBV20-1, the J gene TRBJ1-5; weak D call: TRBD1 (5 bases). V lost 0 bases, J lost 13 bases, and 19 bases lay in between. This CDR3 has 14 residues. CDR1 and CDR2 (germline): DFQATT, SNEGSKA (reference sequence). The DNA of the CDR3 is TGCAGTGCTAGAGAGGCGGGCAGGGAGGTAGTACAGCATTTT. This codes for CSAREAGREVVQHF.

In this sample, this clonotype turned up a few times. This chain joins TRBV20-1 and TRBJ1-2; 8 bases are a match to TRBD1. CDR1 and CDR2 (germline): DFQATT, SNEGSKA (reference sequence). The CDR3 covers 15 residues. Losses at the gene ends were 3 bases for V and 7 bases for J; bases not matched to a gene: 13. This chain's CDR3 is CSARRTTGASSGYTF. The CDR3 DNA sequence: TGCAGTGCTAGGAGGACGACAGGGGCTTCGAGTGGCTACACCTTC.

The chain links TRBV20-1 to TRBJ2-5; 9 nucleotides line up with TRBD1. Trimming cost V 7 bases and J 4 bases; bases outside gene matches: 4. This CDR3 comprises 12 residues. CDR1 and CDR2 from the germline V gene are DFQATT and SNEGSKA (reference sequence). DNA for the CDR3: TGCAGTGAGTCGGGACAGGGAGAGACCCAGTACTTC. Amino acids: CSESGQGETQYF.

This chain uses TRBV6-1 with TRBJ1-5; D is uncertain. The germline gives CDR1 MNHNS, CDR2 SASEGT. The CDR3 extends over 15 amino acids. Trimming pared 6 bases from V and 5 bases from J, leaving 17 bases between. The CDR3 nucleotides are TGTGCCAGCAGAGACCTAGGAGGGTGGGATCAGCCCCAGCATTTT. Translating it yields CASRDLGGWDQPQHF.

The chain carries TRBV12-3 or TRBV12-4 and TRBJ2-7; 7 positions match TRBD1. The CDR3 totals 15 residues. V was pared by 5 bases and J by 9 bases, with 16 bases of the junction left unmatched. CDR3: CASSPRQGSTQGQYF. Here the CDR3 DNA reads TGTGCCAGCAGTCCCCGACAGGGTTCCACCCAGGGGCAGTACTTC.

The chain has TRBV7-2 and TRBJ2-3; D gene ambiguous. The CDR3 loop spans 13 amino acids. Trimming pared 1 base from V and 4 bases from J, leaving 6 bases between. CDR1 and CDR2 (germline): SGHTA, FQGNSA. CDR3 loop: CASSLGFADTQYF. The CDR3 DNA sequence: TGTGCCAGCAGCTTAGGGTTTGCAGATACGCAGTATTTT.

V is TRBV20-1 and J is TRBJ1-6; D call uncertain. The germline gives CDR1 DFQATT, CDR2 SNEGSKA (reference sequence). The CDR3 totals 11 residues. V was shortened by 7 bases and J by 10 bases, with 11 bases between the two germline ends. CDR3 bases: TGCAGTGTGGGAGTAAGGTCACCCCTCCACTTT. It translates to CSVGVRSPLHF.

The gene calls are TRBV2 and TRBJ2-4; tentative D call: TRBD1 (6 bases). The CDR3 is 11 residues long. Germline V CDR1 and CDR2: SNHLY, FYNNEI. Trimming took 2 bases from V and 14 from J, leaving 10 bases between them. The CDR3 nucleotides are TGTGCCAGCAGTGAAACAGGGAGCGAGTACTTC. It is translated as CASSETGSEYF.